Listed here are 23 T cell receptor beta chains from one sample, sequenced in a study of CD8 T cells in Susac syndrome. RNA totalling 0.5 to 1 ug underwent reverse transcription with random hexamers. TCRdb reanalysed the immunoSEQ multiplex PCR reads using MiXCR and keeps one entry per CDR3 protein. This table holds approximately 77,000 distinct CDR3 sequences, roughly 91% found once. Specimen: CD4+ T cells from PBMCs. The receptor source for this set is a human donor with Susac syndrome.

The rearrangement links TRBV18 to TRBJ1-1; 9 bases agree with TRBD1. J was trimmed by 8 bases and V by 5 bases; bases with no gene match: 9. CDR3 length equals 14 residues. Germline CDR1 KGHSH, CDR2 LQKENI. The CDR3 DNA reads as TGTGCCAGCTCATCGGGACAGGGACTTTCCGAAGCTTTCTTT. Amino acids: CASSSGQGLSEAFF.

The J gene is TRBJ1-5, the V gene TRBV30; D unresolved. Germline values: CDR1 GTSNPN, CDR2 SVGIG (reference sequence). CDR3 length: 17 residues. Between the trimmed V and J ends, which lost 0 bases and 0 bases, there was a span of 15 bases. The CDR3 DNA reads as TGTGCCTGGAGTGTGAAGGGCAGCGCATATAGCAATCAGCCCCAGCATTTT. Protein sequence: CAWSVKGSAYSNQPQHF.

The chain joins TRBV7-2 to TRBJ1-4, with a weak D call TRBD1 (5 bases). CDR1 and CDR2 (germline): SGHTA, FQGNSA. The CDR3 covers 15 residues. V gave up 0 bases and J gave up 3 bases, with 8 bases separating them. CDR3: CASSLARGANEKLFF. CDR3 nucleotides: TGTGCCAGCAGCTTAGCCCGGGGGGCTAATGAAAAACTGTTTTTT. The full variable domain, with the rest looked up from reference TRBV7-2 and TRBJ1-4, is GAGVSQSPSNKVTEKGKDVELRCDPISGHTALYWYRQSLGQGLEFLIYFQGNSAPDKSGLPSDRFSAERTGGSVSTLTIQRTQQEDSAVYLCASSLARGANEKLFFGSGTQLSVL.

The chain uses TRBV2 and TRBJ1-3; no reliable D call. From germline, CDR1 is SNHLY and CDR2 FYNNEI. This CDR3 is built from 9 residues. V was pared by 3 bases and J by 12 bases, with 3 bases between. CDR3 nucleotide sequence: TGTGCCAGCAGTGAGGACATATATTTT. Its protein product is CASSEDIYF.

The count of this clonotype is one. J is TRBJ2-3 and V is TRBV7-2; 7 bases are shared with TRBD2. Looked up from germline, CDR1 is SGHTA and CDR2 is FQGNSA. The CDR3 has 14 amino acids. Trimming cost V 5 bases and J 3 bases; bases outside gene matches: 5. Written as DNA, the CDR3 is TGTGCCAGCAGCAGCGGGATAGGAACAGATACGCAGTATTTT. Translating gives CASSSGIGTDTQYF.

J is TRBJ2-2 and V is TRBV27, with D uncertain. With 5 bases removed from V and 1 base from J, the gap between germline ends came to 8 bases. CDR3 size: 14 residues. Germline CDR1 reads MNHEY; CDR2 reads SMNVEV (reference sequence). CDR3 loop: CASSPVKNTGELFF. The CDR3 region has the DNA TGTGCCAGCAGTCCAGTAAAGAACACCGGGGAGCTGTTTTTT.

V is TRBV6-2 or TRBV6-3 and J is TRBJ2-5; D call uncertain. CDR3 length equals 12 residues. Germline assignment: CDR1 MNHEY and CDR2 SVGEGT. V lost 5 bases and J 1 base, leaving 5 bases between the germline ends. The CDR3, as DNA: TGTGCCAGCAGTACCATCCAAGAGACCCAGTACTTC. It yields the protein CASSTIQETQYF.

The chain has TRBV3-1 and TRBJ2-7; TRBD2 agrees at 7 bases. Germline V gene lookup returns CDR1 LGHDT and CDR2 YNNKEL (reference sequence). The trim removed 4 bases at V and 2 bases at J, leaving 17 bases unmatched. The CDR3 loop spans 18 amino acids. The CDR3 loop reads CASSPDASFGRSTYEQYF. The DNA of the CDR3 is TGTGCCAGCAGCCCAGACGCATCATTCGGGAGGTCCACCTACGAGCAGTACTTC.

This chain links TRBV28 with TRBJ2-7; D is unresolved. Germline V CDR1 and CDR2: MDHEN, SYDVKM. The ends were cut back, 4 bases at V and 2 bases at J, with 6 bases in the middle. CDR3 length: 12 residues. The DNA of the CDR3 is TGTGCCAGCAGTTCAAATGCCTACGAGCAGTACTTC. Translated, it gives CASSSNAYEQYF.

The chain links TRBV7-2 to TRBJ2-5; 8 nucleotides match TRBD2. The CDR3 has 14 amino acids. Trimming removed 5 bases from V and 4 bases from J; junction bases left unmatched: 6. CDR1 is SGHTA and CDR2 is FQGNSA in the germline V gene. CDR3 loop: CASSTGGAVETQYF. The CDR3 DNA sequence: TGTGCCAGCAGCACGGGGGGGGCAGTAGAGACCCAGTACTTC. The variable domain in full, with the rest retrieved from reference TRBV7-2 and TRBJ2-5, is GAGVSQSPSNKVTEKGKDVELRCDPISGHTALYWYRQSLGQGLEFLIYFQGNSAPDKSGLPSDRFSAERTGGSVSTLTIQRTQQEDSAVYLCASSTGGAVETQYFGPGTRLLVL.

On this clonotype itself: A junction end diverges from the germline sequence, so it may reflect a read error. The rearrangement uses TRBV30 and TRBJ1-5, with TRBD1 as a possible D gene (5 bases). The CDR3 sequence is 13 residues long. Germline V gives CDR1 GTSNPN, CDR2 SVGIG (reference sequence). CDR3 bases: TGTGACTGGAGTGAGGGACTCGATCAGCCCCAGCATTTT. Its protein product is CDWSEGLDQPQHF.

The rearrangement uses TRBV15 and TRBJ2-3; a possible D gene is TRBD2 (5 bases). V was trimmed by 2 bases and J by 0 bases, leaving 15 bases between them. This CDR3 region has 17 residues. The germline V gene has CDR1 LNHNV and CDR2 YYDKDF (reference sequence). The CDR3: CATSRYSTGGSTDTQYF. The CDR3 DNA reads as TGTGCCACCAGCAGATACTCCACGGGCGGGAGCACAGATACGCAGTATTTT. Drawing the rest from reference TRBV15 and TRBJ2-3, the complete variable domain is DAMVIQNPRYQVTQFGKPVTLSCSQTLNHNVMYWYQQKSSQAPKLLFHYYDKDFNNEADTPDNFQSRRPNTSFCFLDIRSPGLGDTAMYLCATSRYSTGGSTDTQYFGPGTRLTVL.

This CDR3 is CSARVRTQETQYF. The CDR3 bases are TGCAGTGCTAGAGTTAGAACGCAAGAGACCCAGTACTTC. The chain joins TRBV20-1 to TRBJ2-5; D is undetermined. Per the germline V gene, CDR1 is DFQATT and CDR2 is SNEGSKA (reference sequence). V lost 1 base, J lost 2 bases, and 8 bases lay in between. This CDR3 is built from 13 residues.

CDR3 DNA sequence: TGTGCCAGCAGCTTACGGGACGTCTCCTACGAGCAGTACTTC. Its translation: CASSLRDVSYEQYF. The chain carries TRBV7-9 and TRBJ2-7; D possibly matches TRBD1 or TRBD2 (5 bases each). The germline V gene encodes CDR1 SEHNR and CDR2 FQNEAQ (reference sequence). The ends were cut back, 2 bases at V and 0 bases at J, with 8 bases in the middle. This CDR3 is 14 amino acids long.

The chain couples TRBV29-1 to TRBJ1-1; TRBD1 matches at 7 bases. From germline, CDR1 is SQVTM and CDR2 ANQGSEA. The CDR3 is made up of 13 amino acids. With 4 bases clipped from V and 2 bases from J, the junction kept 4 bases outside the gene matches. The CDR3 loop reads CSVGGQTNTEAFF. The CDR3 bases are TGCAGCGTTGGGGGACAGACTAACACTGAAGCTTTCTTT.

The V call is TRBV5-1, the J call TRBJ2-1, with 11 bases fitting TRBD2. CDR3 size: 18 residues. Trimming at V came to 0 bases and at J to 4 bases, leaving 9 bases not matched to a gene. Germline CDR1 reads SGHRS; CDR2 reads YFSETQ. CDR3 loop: CASSLANSGRGGYNEQFF. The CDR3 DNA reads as TGCGCCAGCAGCTTGGCCAATAGCGGGAGGGGAGGTTACAATGAGCAGTTCTTC.

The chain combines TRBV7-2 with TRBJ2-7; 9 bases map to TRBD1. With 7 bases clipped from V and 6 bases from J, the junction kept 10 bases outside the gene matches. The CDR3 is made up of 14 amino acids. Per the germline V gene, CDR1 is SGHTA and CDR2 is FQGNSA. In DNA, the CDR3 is TGTGCCAGCACCCCCGGGACAGGGACGTCCGAGCAGTACTTC. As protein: CASTPGTGTSEQYF.

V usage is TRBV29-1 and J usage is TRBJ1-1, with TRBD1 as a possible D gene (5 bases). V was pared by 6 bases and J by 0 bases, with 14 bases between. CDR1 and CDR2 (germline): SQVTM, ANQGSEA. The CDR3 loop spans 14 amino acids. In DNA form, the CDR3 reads TGCAGCGTCAATCTCCGGGACGTGAACACTGAAGCTTTCTTT. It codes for CSVNLRDVNTEAFF.

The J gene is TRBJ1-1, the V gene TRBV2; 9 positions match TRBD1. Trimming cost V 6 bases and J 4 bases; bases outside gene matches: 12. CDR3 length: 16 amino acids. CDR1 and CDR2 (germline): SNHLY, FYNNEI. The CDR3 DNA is TGTGCCAGCAGCGAGACAGGGGGGAACCTAGGCACTGAAGCTTTCTTT. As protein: CASSETGGNLGTEAFF.

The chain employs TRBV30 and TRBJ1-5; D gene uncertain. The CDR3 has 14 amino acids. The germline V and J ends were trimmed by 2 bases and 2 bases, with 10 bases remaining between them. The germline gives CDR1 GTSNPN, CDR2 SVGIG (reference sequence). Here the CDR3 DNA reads TGTGCCTGGAGTCGGTTCGTCGGCAATCAGCCCCAGCATTTT. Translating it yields CAWSRFVGNQPQHF. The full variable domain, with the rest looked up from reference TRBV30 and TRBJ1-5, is SQTIHQWPATLVQPVGSPLSLECTVEGTSNPNLYWYRQAAGRGLQLLFYSVGIGQISSEVPQNLSASRPQDRQFILSSKKLLLSDSGFYLCAWSRFVGNQPQHFGDGTRLSIL.

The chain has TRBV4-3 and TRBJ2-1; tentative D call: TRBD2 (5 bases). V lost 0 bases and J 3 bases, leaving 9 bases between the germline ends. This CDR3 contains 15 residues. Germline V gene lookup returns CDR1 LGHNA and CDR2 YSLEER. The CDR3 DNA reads TGCGCCAGCAGCCAAGAAGCGGCCATCTACAATGAGCAGTTCTTC. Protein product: CASSQEAAIYNEQFF.

This CDR3 reads CASSEQGTTKETQYF. The CDR3 DNA reads TGTGCCAGCAGCGAACAAGGGACTACCAAGGAGACCCAGTACTTC. The J gene is TRBJ2-5, the V gene TRBV13; 7 bases map to TRBD2. The ends lost 5 bases at V and 5 bases at J; junction bases unmatched: 11. CDR3 length: 15 residues. CDR1 and CDR2 (germline): PRHDT, FYEKMQ (reference sequence). Filled out from reference TRBV13 and TRBJ2-5, the complete variable domain reads AAGVIQSPRHLIKEKRETATLKCYPIPRHDTVYWYQQGPGQDPQFLISFYEKMQSDKGSIPDRFSAQQFSDYHSELNMSSLELGDSALYFCASSEQGTTKETQYFGPGTRLLVL.

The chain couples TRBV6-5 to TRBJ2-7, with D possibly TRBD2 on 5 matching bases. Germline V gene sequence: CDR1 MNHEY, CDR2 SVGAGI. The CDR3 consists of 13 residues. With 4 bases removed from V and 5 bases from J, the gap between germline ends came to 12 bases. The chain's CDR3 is CASSSSPGNEQYF. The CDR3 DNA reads TGTGCCAGCAGTTCCTCACCGGGGAACGAGCAGTACTTC.